This T cell receptor (beta chain) comes out of a study of Graves' ophthalmopathy and Graves' hyperthyroidism. Study in general: The collection of peripheral blood took place at initial diagnosis, before any treatment. General study results and limits: The blood repertoire also included most expanded thyroid clonotypes above 0.001 frequency.

V lost 6 bases to trimming and J lost 2 bases, with 11 bases between them. Germline CDR1 and CDR2: DFQATT and SNEGSKA (reference sequence). The CDR3 totals 13 residues. Amplified TCR beta CDR3 regions were obtained using RNA transcripts as template. After a first-round RT-PCR with HTBI primers, a second-round multiplex PCR was run. TCRdb redid the calling of the multiplex PCR reads with MiXCR, one entry per CDR3 protein. The table records 40,000 to 50,000 distinct CDR3 sequences, 52% of them present only once. The PBMCs had their origin in 10 ml of fresh peripheral blood. This clonotype was detected many times. Its antigen is undetermined.

The source is an adult man with Graves' ophthalmopathy. The genes are TRBV20-1 and TRBJ1-5; D unresolved. Sequencing input: peripheral blood. CDR3 in amino acids: CSAAIKGNQPQHF. The CDR3 DNA reads as TGCAGTGCCGCAATAAAAGGCAATCAGCCCCAGCATTTT.